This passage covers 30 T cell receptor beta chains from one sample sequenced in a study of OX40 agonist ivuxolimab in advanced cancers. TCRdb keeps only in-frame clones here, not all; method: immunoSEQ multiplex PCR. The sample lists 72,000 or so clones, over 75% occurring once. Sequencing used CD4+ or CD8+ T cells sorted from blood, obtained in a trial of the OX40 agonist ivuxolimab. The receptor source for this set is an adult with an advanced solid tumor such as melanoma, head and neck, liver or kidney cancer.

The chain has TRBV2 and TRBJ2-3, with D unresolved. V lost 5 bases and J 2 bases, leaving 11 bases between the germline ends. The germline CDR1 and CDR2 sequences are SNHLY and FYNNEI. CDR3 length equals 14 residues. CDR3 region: CASSPNGFTDTQYF. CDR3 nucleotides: TGTGCCAGCAGTCCAAACGGGTTCACAGATACGCAGTATTTT.

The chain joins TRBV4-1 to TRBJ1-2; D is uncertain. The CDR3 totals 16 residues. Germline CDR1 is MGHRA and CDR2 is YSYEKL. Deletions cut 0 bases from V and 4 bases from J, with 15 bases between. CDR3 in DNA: TGCGCCAGCAGCCAAGATGGCCCGCAGTGGTTCTATGGCTACACCTTC. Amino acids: CASSQDGPQWFYGYTF.

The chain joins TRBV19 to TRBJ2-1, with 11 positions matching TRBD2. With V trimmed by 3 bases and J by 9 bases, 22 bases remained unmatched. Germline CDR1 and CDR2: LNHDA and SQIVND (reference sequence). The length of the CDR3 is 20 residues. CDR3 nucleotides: TGTGCCAGTAGTATCGGATGGACTAGCGGGCGAACTGGGTCTGGTGGTGAGCAGTTCTTC. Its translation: CASSIGWTSGRTGSGGEQFF.

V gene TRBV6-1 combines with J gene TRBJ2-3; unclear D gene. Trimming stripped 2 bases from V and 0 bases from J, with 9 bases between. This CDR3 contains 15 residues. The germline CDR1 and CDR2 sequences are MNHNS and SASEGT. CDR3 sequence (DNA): TGTGCCAGCAGTGAAAGGTCCGGAAGCACAGATACGCAGTATTTT. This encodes CASSERSGSTDTQYF.

CDR3 DNA sequence: TGCGCCAGCAGCTACGGAGATCTGGGTGGCTACACCTTC. This translates into CASSYGDLGGYTF. The V gene is TRBV5-1, the J gene TRBJ1-2, with no clear D. There are 13 residues in the CDR3. The V end lost 3 bases, the J end lost 7 bases, and 13 bases lay between the germline ends. Per germline, CDR1 SGHRS and CDR2 YFSETQ.

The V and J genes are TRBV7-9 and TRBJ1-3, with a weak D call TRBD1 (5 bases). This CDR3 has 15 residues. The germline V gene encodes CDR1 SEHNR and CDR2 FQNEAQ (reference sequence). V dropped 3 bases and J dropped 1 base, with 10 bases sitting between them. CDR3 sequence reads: CASSFSRGSGNTIYF. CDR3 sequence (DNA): TGTGCCAGCAGCTTTTCTAGGGGATCTGGAAACACCATATATTTT.

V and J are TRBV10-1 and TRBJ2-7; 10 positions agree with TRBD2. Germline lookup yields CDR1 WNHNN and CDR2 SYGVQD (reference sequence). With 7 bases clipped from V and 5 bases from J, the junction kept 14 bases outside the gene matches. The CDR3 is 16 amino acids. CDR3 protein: CASIVSASGRRDEQYF. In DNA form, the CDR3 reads TGCGCCAGCATAGTGTCGGCTAGCGGGAGACGGGACGAGCAGTACTTC.

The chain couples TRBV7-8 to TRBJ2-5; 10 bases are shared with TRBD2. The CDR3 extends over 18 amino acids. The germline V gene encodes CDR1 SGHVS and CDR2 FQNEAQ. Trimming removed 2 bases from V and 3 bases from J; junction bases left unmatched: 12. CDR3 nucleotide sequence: TGTGCCAGCAGCTTAACCATTGGGAAAGGACTAGCGGAAGAGACCCAGTACTTC. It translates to CASSLTIGKGLAEETQYF. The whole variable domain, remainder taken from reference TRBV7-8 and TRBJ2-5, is GAGVSQSPRYKVAKRGQDVALRCDPISGHVSLFWYQQALGQGPEFLTYFQNEAQLDKSGLPSDRFFAERPEGSVSTLKIQRTQQEDSAVYLCASSLTIGKGLAEETQYFGPGTRLLVL.

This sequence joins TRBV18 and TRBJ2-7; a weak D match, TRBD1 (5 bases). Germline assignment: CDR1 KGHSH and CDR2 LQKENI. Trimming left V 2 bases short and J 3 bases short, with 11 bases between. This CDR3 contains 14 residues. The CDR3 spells CASSPGAAVYEQYF. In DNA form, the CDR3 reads TGTGCCAGCTCACCAGGGGCCGCCGTCTACGAGCAGTACTTC.

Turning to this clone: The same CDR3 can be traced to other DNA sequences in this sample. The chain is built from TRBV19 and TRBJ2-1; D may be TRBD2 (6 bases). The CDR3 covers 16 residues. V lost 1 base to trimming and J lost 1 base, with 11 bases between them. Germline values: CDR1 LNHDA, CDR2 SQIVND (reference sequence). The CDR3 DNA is TGTGCCAGTAGTATAGGTACTAGCCTATCCTACAATGAGCAGTTCTTC. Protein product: CASSIGTSLSYNEQFF.

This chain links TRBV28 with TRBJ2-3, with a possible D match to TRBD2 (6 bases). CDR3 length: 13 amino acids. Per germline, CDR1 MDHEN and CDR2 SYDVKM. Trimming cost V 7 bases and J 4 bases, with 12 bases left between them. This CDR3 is CASIPGGADTQYF. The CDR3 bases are TGTGCCAGCATCCCTGGAGGGGCAGATACGCAGTATTTT.

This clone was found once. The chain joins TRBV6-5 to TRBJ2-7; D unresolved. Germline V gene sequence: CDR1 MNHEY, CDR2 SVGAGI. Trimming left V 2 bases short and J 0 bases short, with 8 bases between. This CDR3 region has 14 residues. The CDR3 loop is CASSYRQNSYEQYF. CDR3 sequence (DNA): TGTGCCAGCAGTTACAGGCAGAACTCCTACGAGCAGTACTTC.

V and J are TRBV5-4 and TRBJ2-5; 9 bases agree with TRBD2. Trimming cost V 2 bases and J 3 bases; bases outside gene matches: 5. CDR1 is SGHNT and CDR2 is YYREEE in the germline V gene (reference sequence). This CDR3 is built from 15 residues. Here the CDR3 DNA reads TGTGCCAGCAGCTTCGGACTAGCGTTCGAAGAGACCCAGTACTTC. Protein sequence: CASSFGLAFEETQYF.

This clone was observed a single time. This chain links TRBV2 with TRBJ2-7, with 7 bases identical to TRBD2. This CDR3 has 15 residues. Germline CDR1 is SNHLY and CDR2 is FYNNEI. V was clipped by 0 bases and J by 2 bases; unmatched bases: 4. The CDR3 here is CASSEALTSAYEQYF. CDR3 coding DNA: TGTGCCAGCAGTGAAGCGCTCACTAGCGCCTACGAGCAGTACTTC.

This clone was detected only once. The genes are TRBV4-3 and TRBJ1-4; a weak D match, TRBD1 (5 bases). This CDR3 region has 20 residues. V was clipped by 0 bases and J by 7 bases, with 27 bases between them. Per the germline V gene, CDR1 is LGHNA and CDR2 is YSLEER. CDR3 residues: CASSQDPQNPGHGGGEKLFF. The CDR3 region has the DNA TGCGCCAGCAGCCAAGATCCCCAAAACCCAGGACACGGAGGTGGTGAAAAACTGTTTTTT.

The CDR3 reads CASSEEQGYGYTF. The CDR3 bases are TGTGCCAGCAGTGAAGAACAGGGCTATGGCTACACCTTC. This chain uses TRBV2 with TRBJ1-2; tentative D call: TRBD1 (6 bases). The CDR3 is 13 amino acids. Trimming cost V 1 base and J 4 bases, with 7 bases left between them. Germline values: CDR1 SNHLY, CDR2 FYNNEI.

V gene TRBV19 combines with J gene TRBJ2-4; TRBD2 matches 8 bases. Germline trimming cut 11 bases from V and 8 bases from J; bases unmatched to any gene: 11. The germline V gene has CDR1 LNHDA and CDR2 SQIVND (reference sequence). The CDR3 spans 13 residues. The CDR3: CAARTSGSDIQYF. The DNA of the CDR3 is TGTGCCGCCCGGACGAGCGGGAGTGACATTCAGTACTTC.

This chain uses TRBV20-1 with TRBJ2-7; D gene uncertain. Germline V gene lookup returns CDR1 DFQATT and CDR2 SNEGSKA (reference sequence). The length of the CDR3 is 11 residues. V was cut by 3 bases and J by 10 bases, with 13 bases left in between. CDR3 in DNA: TGCAGTGCTAGTTCAGCATACATCCAGTACTTC. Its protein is CSASSAYIQYF.

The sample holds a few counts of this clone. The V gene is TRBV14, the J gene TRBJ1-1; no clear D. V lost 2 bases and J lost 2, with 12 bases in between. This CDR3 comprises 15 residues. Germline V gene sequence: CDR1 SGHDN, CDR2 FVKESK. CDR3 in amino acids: CASSQTRRLNTEAFF. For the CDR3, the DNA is TGTGCCAGCAGCCAAACCCGGCGTCTAAACACTGAAGCTTTCTTT. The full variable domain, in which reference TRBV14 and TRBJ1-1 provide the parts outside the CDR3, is EAGVTQFPSHSVIEKGQTVTLRCDPISGHDNLYWYRRVMGKEIKFLLHFVKESKQDESGMPNNRFLAERTGGTYSTLKVQPAELEDSGVYFCASSQTRRLNTEAFFGQGTRLTVV.

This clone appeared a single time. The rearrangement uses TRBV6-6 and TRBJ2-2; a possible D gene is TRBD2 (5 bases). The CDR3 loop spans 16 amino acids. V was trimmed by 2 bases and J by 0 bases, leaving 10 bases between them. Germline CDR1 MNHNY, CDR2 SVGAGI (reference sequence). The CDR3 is CASSYPPGANTGELFF. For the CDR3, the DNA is TGTGCCAGCAGTTACCCCCCCGGGGCGAACACCGGGGAGCTGTTTTTT.

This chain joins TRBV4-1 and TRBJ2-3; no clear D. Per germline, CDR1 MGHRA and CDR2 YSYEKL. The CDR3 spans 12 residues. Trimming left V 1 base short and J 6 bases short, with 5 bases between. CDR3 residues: CASSQAFDTQYF. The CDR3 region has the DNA TGCGCCAGCAGCCAAGCCTTTGATACGCAGTATTTT.

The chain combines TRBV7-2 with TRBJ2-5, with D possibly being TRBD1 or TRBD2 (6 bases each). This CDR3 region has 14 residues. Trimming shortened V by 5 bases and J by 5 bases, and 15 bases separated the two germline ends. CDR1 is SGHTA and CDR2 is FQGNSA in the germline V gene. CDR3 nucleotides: TGTGCCAGCAGCCCCAGACCGGGGGCGGAGACCCAGTACTTC. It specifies CASSPRPGAETQYF.

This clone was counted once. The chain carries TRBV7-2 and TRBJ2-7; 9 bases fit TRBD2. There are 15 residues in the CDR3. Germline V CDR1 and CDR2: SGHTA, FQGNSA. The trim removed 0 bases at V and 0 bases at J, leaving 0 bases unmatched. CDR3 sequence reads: CASSLASGSSYEQYF. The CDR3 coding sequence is TGTGCCAGCAGCTTAGCTAGCGGGAGCTCCTACGAGCAGTACTTC. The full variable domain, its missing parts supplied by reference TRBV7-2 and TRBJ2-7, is GAGVSQSPSNKVTEKGKDVELRCDPISGHTALYWYRQSLGQGLEFLIYFQGNSAPDKSGLPSDRFSAERTGGSVSTLTIQRTQQEDSAVYLCASSLASGSSYEQYFGPGTRLTVT.

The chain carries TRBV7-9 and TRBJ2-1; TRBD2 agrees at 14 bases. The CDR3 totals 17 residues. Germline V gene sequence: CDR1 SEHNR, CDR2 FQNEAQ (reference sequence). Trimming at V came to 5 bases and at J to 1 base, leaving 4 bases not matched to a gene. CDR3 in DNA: TGTGCCAGCAGCCAGACTAGCGGGAGGGGATCCTACAATGAGCAGTTCTTC. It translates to CASSQTSGRGSYNEQFF.

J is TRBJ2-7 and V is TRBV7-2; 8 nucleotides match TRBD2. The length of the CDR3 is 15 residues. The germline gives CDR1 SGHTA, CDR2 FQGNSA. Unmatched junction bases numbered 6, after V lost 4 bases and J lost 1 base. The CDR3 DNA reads TGTGCCAGCAGCTATAGCGGGACGGTGTCCTACGAGCAGTACTTC. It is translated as CASSYSGTVSYEQYF.

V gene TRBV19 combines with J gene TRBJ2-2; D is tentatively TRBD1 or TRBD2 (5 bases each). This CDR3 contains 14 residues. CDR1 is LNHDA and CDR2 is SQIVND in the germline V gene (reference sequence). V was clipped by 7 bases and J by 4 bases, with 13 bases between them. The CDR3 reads CASNLGTGTGELFF. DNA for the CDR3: TGTGCCAGTAATTTGGGGACGGGCACCGGGGAGCTGTTTTTT.

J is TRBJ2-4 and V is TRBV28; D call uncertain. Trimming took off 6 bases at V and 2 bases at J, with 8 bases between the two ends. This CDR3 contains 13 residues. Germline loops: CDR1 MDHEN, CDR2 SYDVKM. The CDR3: CASSRPPKNIQYF. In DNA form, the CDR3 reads TGTGCCAGCAGCCGACCCCCCAAAAACATTCAGTACTTC.

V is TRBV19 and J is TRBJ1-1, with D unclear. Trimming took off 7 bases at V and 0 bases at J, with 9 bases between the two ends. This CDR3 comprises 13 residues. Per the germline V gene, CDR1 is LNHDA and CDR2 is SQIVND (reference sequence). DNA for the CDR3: TGTGCCAGTACGGCGGAAATGAACACTGAAGCTTTCTTT. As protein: CASTAEMNTEAFF.

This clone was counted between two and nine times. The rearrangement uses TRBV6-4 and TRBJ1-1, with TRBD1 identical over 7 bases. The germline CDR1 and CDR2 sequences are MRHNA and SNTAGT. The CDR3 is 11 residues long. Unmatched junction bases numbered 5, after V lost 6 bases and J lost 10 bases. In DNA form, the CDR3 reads TGTGCCAGCAGGGAACAGGGGCGAGCTTTCTTT. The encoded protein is CASREQGRAFF.

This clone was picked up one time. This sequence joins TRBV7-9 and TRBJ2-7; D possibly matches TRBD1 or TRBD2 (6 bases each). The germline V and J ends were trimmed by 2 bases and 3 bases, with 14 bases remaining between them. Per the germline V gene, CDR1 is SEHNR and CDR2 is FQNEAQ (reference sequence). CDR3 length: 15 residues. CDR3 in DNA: TGTGCCAGCAGCTTATTGGGGGGACACTTCTACGAGCAGTACTTC. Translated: CASSLLGGHFYEQYF.